Following are 19 T cell receptor beta chains from one sample sequenced in a study of graft-versus-host responses after intestinal transplantation. No antigen has been identified for these receptors. Libraries were prepared by immunoSEQ multiplex PCR; TCRdb keeps only in-frame clonotypes and omits some of them. The profile covers more than 95,000 clones, with over 75% appearing a single time and under 0.2% taken by the ten largest. The sample here was unstimulated CD4+ T cells sorted from spleen or lymph node cells, taken before intestinal transplant. These receptors all stem from a human donor who received an intestinal transplant.

This clone was recorded only once. V usage is TRBV29-1 and J usage is TRBJ1-2; 8 bases map to TRBD1. Germline lookup yields CDR1 SQVTM and CDR2 ANQGSEA. V trimming: 7 bases; J trimming: 4 bases; junction bases outside the gene matches: 8. The CDR3 has 13 amino acids. The CDR3 here is CSATQGGGYGYTF. CDR3 sequence (DNA): TGCAGCGCTACACAGGGGGGTGGCTATGGCTACACCTTC. Full variable domain (remainder filled in from reference TRBV29-1 and TRBJ1-2): SAVISQKPSRDICQRGTSLTIQCQVDSQVTMMFWYRQQPGQSLTLIATANQGSEATYESGFVIDKFPISRPNLTFSTLTVSNMSPEDSSIYLCSATQGGGYGYTFGSGTRLTVV.

This clone was counted once. The chain recombines TRBV4-1 with TRBJ2-7, with TRBD2 matching 10 bases. Germline values: CDR1 MGHRA, CDR2 YSYEKL. The CDR3 runs 17 residues. The V and J ends lost 1 base and 2 bases, in that order; junction bases with no gene match: 8. This chain's CDR3 is CASSQAPGLAQTYEQYF. DNA for the CDR3: TGCGCCAGCAGCCAAGCCCCGGGACTAGCGCAAACCTACGAGCAGTACTTC.

V gene TRBV27 combines with J gene TRBJ2-1; 11 bases match TRBD1. This CDR3 spans 15 amino acids. J was trimmed by 6 bases and V by 6 bases; bases with no gene match: 7. In germline, CDR1 is MNHEY, CDR2 SMNVEV (reference sequence). CDR3 DNA sequence: TGTGCCAGCAGCTCTCAGGGGACAGGGGGCAATGAGCAGTTCTTC. Protein sequence: CASSSQGTGGNEQFF.

This clone appeared a single time. The chain combines TRBV6-6 with TRBJ2-2, with 7 bases lining up with TRBD2. The CDR3 is 14 residues long. Germline lookup yields CDR1 MNHNY and CDR2 SVGAGI (reference sequence). V gave up 7 bases and J gave up 5 bases; unmatched junction bases: 7. The DNA for the CDR3 is TGTGCCAGCAAACGGACTAGTAATACCGGGGAGCTGTTTTTT. Residues: CASKRTSNTGELFF.

This sequence joins TRBV29-1 and TRBJ1-1; D is unresolved. Trimming cost V 7 bases and J 0 bases, with 18 bases left between them. Per the germline V gene, CDR1 is SQVTM and CDR2 is ANQGSEA. The CDR3 is made up of 15 amino acids. CDR3 coding DNA: TGCAGCGCCCCAAACTGCGGGTCTTTGAACACTGAAGCTTTCTTT. Residues: CSAPNCGSLNTEAFF. Full variable domain (missing parts from reference TRBV29-1 and TRBJ1-1): SAVISQKPSRDICQRGTSLTIQCQVDSQVTMMFWYRQQPGQSLTLIATANQGSEATYESGFVIDKFPISRPNLTFSTLTVSNMSPEDSSIYLCSAPNCGSLNTEAFFGQGTRLTVV.

The chain joins TRBV9 to TRBJ2-7; TRBD2 matches 7 bases. Germline V lookup: CDR1 SGDLS, CDR2 YYNGEE. With V trimmed by 4 bases and J by 3 bases, 10 bases remained unmatched. CDR3 length equals 15 residues. In DNA form, the CDR3 reads TGTGCCAGCAGCAAATCGAGCGGGACGTACTACGAGCAGTACTTC. Its protein is CASSKSSGTYYEQYF.

The CDR3 loop is CASSPVPTGHQYF. The CDR3 DNA reads TGTGCCAGCTCACCAGTCCCAACTGGTCATCAGTATTTT. The chain uses TRBV18 and TRBJ2-3, with no clear D. The CDR3 is 13 amino acids. The germline V gene has CDR1 KGHSH and CDR2 LQKENI. The V gene lost 2 bases and the J gene lost 12 bases, with 15 bases spanning the gap. The variable domain in full, with the rest retrieved from reference TRBV18 and TRBJ2-3, is NAGVMQNPRHLVRRRGQEARLRCSPMKGHSHVYWYRQLPEEGLKFMVYLQKENIIDESGMPKERFSAEFPKEGPSILRIQQVVRGDSAAYFCASSPVPTGHQYFGPGTRLTVL.

This chain uses TRBV30 with TRBJ2-5, with 8 bases fitting TRBD2. V was pared by 3 bases and J by 5 bases, with 8 bases of the junction left unmatched. This CDR3 spans 14 amino acids. Germline assignment: CDR1 GTSNPN and CDR2 SVGIG (reference sequence). The DNA of the CDR3 is TGTGCCTGGAGGGAGACGGGGGGGCGCGAGACCCAGTACTTC. This codes for CAWRETGGRETQYF.

The genes are TRBV10-3 and TRBJ2-1; 8 bases map to TRBD2. The CDR3 length is 17 residues. Germline CDR1 reads ENHRY; CDR2 reads SYGVKD. Trimming cost V 10 bases and J 3 bases; bases outside gene matches: 17. CDR3 nucleotide sequence: TGTGCCACCATGACCAAGGCTACTAGCGGAGACTACAATGAGCAGTTCTTC. Protein product: CATMTKATSGDYNEQFF.

This clone was observed a few times. The chain joins TRBV25-1 to TRBJ2-7, with a weak D call TRBD2 (5 bases). Trimming removed 7 bases at V and 8 bases at J, with 6 bases between. The CDR3 totals 9 residues. Germline CDR1 MGHDK, CDR2 SYGVNS. CDR3 sequence reads: CASKRKQYF. CDR3 DNA sequence: TGTGCCAGCAAGCGGAAGCAGTACTTC.

As regards this clone: The same CDR3 is also encoded by other DNA sequences in this sample. The chain carries TRBV4-1 and TRBJ1-2; D gene ambiguous. CDR3 length: 15 amino acids. The V gene lost 0 bases and the J gene lost 8 bases, with 16 bases spanning the gap. Looked up from germline, CDR1 is MGHRA and CDR2 is YSYEKL. CDR3 region: CASSQDLRTVGGYTF. The CDR3 DNA is TGCGCCAGCAGCCAAGATCTCCGAACAGTAGGAGGCTACACCTTC.

J is TRBJ2-2 and V is TRBV2; weak D call: TRBD1 (5 bases). Germline CDR1 and CDR2: SNHLY and FYNNEI. The ends were cut back, 8 bases at V and 7 bases at J, with 11 bases in the middle. The CDR3 spans 12 residues. In DNA form, the CDR3 reads TGTGCCAGCTCCAGGGCGGTCGGGGAGCTGTTTTTT. Translating gives CASSRAVGELFF.

The chain links TRBV10-1 to TRBJ2-7, with D perhaps matching TRBD1 (5 bases). Germline V lookup: CDR1 WNHNN, CDR2 SYGVQD (reference sequence). CDR3 size: 13 residues. V lost 6 bases, J lost 7 bases, and 16 bases lay in between. The CDR3: CASRKGLEDEQYF. The CDR3 DNA reads TGCGCCAGCAGAAAGGGGCTAGAAGATGAGCAGTACTTC.

The rearrangement joins TRBV6-5 to TRBJ2-6; D is possibly TRBD1 (6 bases). V shed 6 bases and J shed 2 bases, with 11 bases lying between them. This CDR3 has 15 amino acids. Germline V gene sequence: CDR1 MNHEY, CDR2 SVGAGI. The CDR3 reads CASSRNRAGANVLTF. CDR3 nucleotide sequence: TGTGCCAGCAGCCGCAACAGGGCTGGGGCCAACGTCCTGACTTTC.

The chain couples TRBV30 to TRBJ1-2; 8 bases are shared with TRBD1. V trimming: 4 bases; J trimming: 3 bases; junction bases outside the gene matches: 4. The CDR3 is made up of 13 amino acids. Germline CDR1 GTSNPN, CDR2 SVGIG (reference sequence). Here the CDR3 DNA reads TGTGCCTGGAAAGTACAGGGGGACTATGGCTACACCTTC. Translated, it gives CAWKVQGDYGYTF.

The chain uses TRBV2 and TRBJ1-3; D gene unclear. Germline V CDR1 and CDR2: SNHLY, FYNNEI. The CDR3 runs 13 residues. The V and J ends lost 6 bases and 4 bases respectively, with 10 bases between them. CDR3 in DNA: TGTGCCAGCAGCCCGACTCTGGGAAACACCATATATTTT. It specifies CASSPTLGNTIYF.

The chain recombines TRBV5-1 with TRBJ1-2, with D unclear. The CDR3 has 14 residues. The germline CDR1 and CDR2 sequences are SGHRS and YFSETQ. V shed 5 bases and J shed 7 bases, with 18 bases lying between them. The CDR3 bases are TGCGCCAGCAGACGGCTTAGTCCGGAGGTTGGCTACACCTTC. It codes for CASRRLSPEVGYTF.

This chain connects TRBV18 to TRBJ2-5; no firm D call. The V gene's germline CDR1 is KGHSH and CDR2 LQKENI. The CDR3 spans 16 residues. Between the trimmed V and J ends, which lost 1 base and 0 bases, there was a span of 12 bases. The CDR3 region is CASSPLLSEYQETQYF. Written as DNA, the CDR3 is TGTGCCAGCTCACCACTTCTCTCGGAGTACCAAGAGACCCAGTACTTC.

V usage is TRBV10-3 and J usage is TRBJ2-3, with 16 nucleotides matching TRBD2. In germline, CDR1 is ENHRY, CDR2 SYGVKD. V dropped 7 bases and J dropped 2; count of bases not matched to a gene: 3. The CDR3 totals 16 residues. The CDR3 loop is CAIKGTSGRATDTQYF. Here the CDR3 DNA reads TGTGCCATCAAAGGGACTAGCGGGAGGGCCACAGATACGCAGTATTTT.